Listed below are T cell receptor beta chains from one sample, sequenced in a study of T cell responses to AZD1222 COVID-19 vaccine. TCRdb keeps only in-frame clones here, not all; method: immunoSEQ multiplex PCR. Here the sample spans 100,000 to 150,000 clones, 88% being singletons. The material sequenced was peripheral blood, taken on day 0 of AZD1222 vaccination. These receptors all stem from an adult in good health. Each CDR3 is given with its conserved first and last residue. The D gene is left open where the match is weak. The size entry is marked missing in some rows and otherwise reads once, few, many or a size class.

CDR3aa	CDR3nt	abundance	v_gene	j_gene	d_gene
CASSSGTWVSGELFF	TGTGCCAGCAGCTCGGGGACTTGGGTTTCCGGGGAGCTGTTTTTT	NA	TRBV5-4	TRBJ2-2	NA
CASSPGDGYGYTF	TGTGCCAGCAGTCCTGGGGACGGCTATGGCTACACCTTC	NA	TRBV21-1	TRBJ1-2	NA
CASSFSLADQVPQYF	TGTGCCAGCAGCTTTTCCCTAGCGGACCAAGTTCCGCAGTACTTC	NA	TRBV5-4	TRBJ2-7	TRBD2
CASKLTGAPEQYF	TGTGCCAGCAAACTGACAGGGGCCCCCGAGCAGTACTTC	NA	TRBV12-3/TRBV12-4	TRBJ2-7	TRBD1
CASSLRGMDTDTQYF	TGCGCCAGCAGCTTGAGGGGAATGGACACAGATACGCAGTATTTT	NA	TRBV5-1	TRBJ2-3	NA
CASSQDRGGGTDTQYF	TGCGCCAGCAGCCAAGATAGGGGCGGCGGGACAGATACGCAGTATTTT	once	TRBV4-1	TRBJ2-3	NA
CASSLGGQGLNEKLFF	TGCGCCAGCAGCTTGGGGGGACAGGGCCTTAATGAAAAACTGTTTTTT	NA	TRBV5-1	TRBJ1-4	TRBD1
CSVEEGTGRGYTF	TGCAGCGTTGAAGAGGGGACAGGGCGCGGCTACACCTTC	NA	TRBV29-1	TRBJ1-2	TRBD1
CASQQTAYGYTF	TGTGCCAGCCAGCAGACGGCATATGGCTACACCTTC	NA	TRBV7-9	TRBJ1-2	NA
CASSGLGQVIGQAQFF	TGTGCCAGCAGTGGGTTGGGACAGGTTATTGGCCAGGCGCAGTTCTTC	few	TRBV2	TRBJ2-1	TRBD1
CASMGELSQHF	TGTGCCAGTATGGGTGAGTTGTCCCAGCATTTT	few	TRBV19	TRBJ1-5	NA
CASLHSSGNTIYF	TGTGCCAGCCTACATAGCTCTGGAAACACCATATATTTT	NA	TRBV6-5	TRBJ1-3	NA
CASSQQGPEAFF	TGTGCCAGCAGTCAACAGGGTCCTGAAGCTTTCTTT	NA	TRBV28	TRBJ1-1	NA
CASSLEMYQPQHF	TGTGCCAGCAGCTTAGAAATGTATCAGCCCCAGCATTTT	NA	TRBV7-2	TRBJ1-5	NA
CASSFRLADNEQFF	TGTGCCAGCAGTTTTCGACTAGCGGACAATGAGCAGTTCTTC	NA	TRBV27	TRBJ2-1	TRBD2
CASSFFGGGSNQPQHF	TGTGCCAGCAGCTTCTTTGGAGGGGGCAGCAATCAGCCCCAGCATTTT	NA	TRBV7-8	TRBJ1-5	TRBD1
CASSPLYEQYF	TGTGCCAGCAGTCCACTATACGAGCAGTACTTC	NA	TRBV6-5	TRBJ2-7	NA
CASSLSGSREQFF	TGTGCCAGCAGTTTGAGCGGGAGCCGGGAGCAGTTCTTC	medium-sized	TRBV28	TRBJ2-1	TRBD2
CASSLDLRGGSDEQFF	TGTGCCAGCAGCTTAGATCTTAGAGGGGGTTCGGATGAGCAGTTCTTC	NA	TRBV11-3	TRBJ2-1	NA
CASSYQGFGTQYF	TGTGCCAGCAGTTACCAAGGGTTCGGGACCCAGTACTTC	NA	TRBV6-2/TRBV6-3	TRBJ2-5	NA
CASSQGSQNRGEQYF	TGTGCCAGCAGCCAAGGGTCACAGAACAGAGGCGAGCAGTACTTC	NA	TRBV3-1/TRBV3-2	TRBJ2-7	NA
CASSLWASGRLRVEQYF	TGTGCCAGCAGCTTGTGGGCTAGCGGGAGACTGAGGGTCGAGCAGTACTTC	NA	TRBV5-6	TRBJ2-7	TRBD2
CASSLYRGGAGSTNEKLFF	TGTGCCAGCAGCTTATATCGGGGGGGCGCGGGATCAACTAATGAAAAACTGTTTTTT	NA	TRBV7-6	TRBJ1-4	NA
CASSLGAGGSYEQYF	TGTGCCAGCAGCTTAGGGGCGGGAGGGTCCTACGAGCAGTACTTC	NA	TRBV7-6	TRBJ2-7	TRBD2
CASSLSPAKSSYEQYF	TGTGCCAGCAGCTTATCCCCAGCCAAAAGCTCCTACGAGCAGTACTTC	NA	TRBV7-6	TRBJ2-7	NA
CASSSRGGISGANVLTF	TGTGCCAGCAGCTCGAGAGGGGGCATCTCTGGGGCCAACGTCCTGACTTTC	NA	TRBV11-2	TRBJ2-6	TRBD1
CASRESSGNTEAFF	TGTGCCAGCAGGGAGAGTTCGGGGAACACTGAAGCTTTCTTT	NA	TRBV6-4	TRBJ1-1	NA
CASSLGQGYTEAFF	TGCGCCAGCAGCCTCGGACAGGGCTACACTGAAGCTTTCTTT	NA	TRBV5-1	TRBJ1-1	TRBD1
CASSPTPNRETQYF	TGTGCCAGCAGCCCGACCCCCAATCGGGAGACCCAGTACTTC	NA	TRBV11-3	TRBJ2-5	NA
CASSFDAGAGGFNGYTF	TGTGCCAGCAGCTTCGACGCAGGGGCGGGAGGGTTTAATGGCTACACCTTC	few	TRBV5-6	TRBJ1-2	NA
CASSPHGAGSHYGYTF	TGTGCCAGCAGCCCTCATGGGGCAGGGAGTCACTATGGCTACACCTTC	NA	TRBV5-4	TRBJ1-2	NA
CASTDLGHSYEQYF	TGCGCCAGCACTGACCTGGGACATTCCTACGAGCAGTACTTC	NA	TRBV5-1	TRBJ2-7	NA
CAWSVPSGGAYEQYF	TGTGCCTGGAGTGTCCCCAGCGGGGGGGCTTATGAGCAGTACTTC	NA	TRBV30	TRBJ2-7	TRBD2
CASRLFGGGGTEAFF	TGTGCAAGTCGCTTATTCGGGGGAGGGGGCACTGAAGCTTTCTTT	NA	TRBV12-2	TRBJ1-1	NA
CASSIRGVANYGYTF	TGTGCCAGTAGTATTCGCGGGGTAGCTAACTATGGCTACACCTTC	NA	TRBV19	TRBJ1-2	NA
CASSYSTGRISNQPQHF	TGTGCCAGCAGTTACTCGACGGGGAGAATTAGCAATCAGCCCCAGCATTTT	NA	TRBV6-2/TRBV6-3	TRBJ1-5	NA
CASRRVGGRTQPQHF	TGTGCCAGCAGGAGAGTGGGGGGAAGAACTCAGCCCCAGCATTTT	NA	TRBV2	TRBJ1-5	NA
CAGRGLANSYNEQFF	TGTGCCGGCCGAGGGCTAGCGAACTCCTACAATGAGCAGTTCTTC	NA	TRBV2	TRBJ2-1	NA
CASIQGRRGGQPQHF	TGTGCCAGCATCCAGGGGCGGAGGGGTGGCCAGCCCCAGCATTTT	NA	TRBV7-8	TRBJ1-5	NA
CASSQWGRYTEAFF	TGTGCCAGCAGCCAATGGGGGCGGTACACTGAAGCTTTCTTT	NA	TRBV3-1/TRBV3-2	TRBJ1-1	NA
CASSKGGGGYNQPQHF	TGTGCCAGCAGCAAAGGGGGGGGCGGCTACAATCAGCCCCAGCATTTT	NA	TRBV28	TRBJ1-5	NA
CASSFIYQPQHF	TGTGCCAGCAGCTTCATATATCAGCCCCAGCATTTT	NA	TRBV28	TRBJ1-5	NA
CASTRPGGRASEQFF	TGTGCCAGTACCCGCCCCGGCGGGAGGGCCAGTGAGCAGTTCTTC	NA	TRBV19	TRBJ2-1	TRBD2
CASSLSRLAGGSYEQYF	TGTGCCAGCAGCTTATCGAGACTAGCGGGAGGGTCCTACGAGCAGTACTTC	NA	TRBV7-2	TRBJ2-7	TRBD2
CASSLAPPRNEQYF	TGTGCCAGCAGCTTAGCCCCCCCCCGTAACGAGCAGTACTTC	NA	TRBV7-2	TRBJ2-7	NA
CASSQILRGAFF	TGTGCCAGCAGCCAGATTTTGAGGGGAGCTTTCTTT	NA	TRBV2	TRBJ1-1	NA
CAIGTPYGYTF	TGTGCCATCGGGACTCCCTATGGCTACACCTTC	NA	TRBV10-3	TRBJ1-2	NA
CASSVGQPQETQYF	TGCGCCAGCAGCGTTGGACAGCCACAAGAGACCCAGTACTTC	NA	TRBV5-1	TRBJ2-5	NA
CASSTRSQRDSPEVRETQYF	TGTGCCAGCAGTACGCGATCTCAACGGGACTCTCCAGAGGTGCGCGAGACCCAGTACTTC	NA	TRBV6-2/TRBV6-3	TRBJ2-5	NA
CASSSAGTGFGNTIYF	TGCGCCAGCAGCTCTGCCGGGACAGGGTTCGGAAACACCATATATTTT	NA	TRBV5-1	TRBJ1-3	TRBD1
CASSYSNPGAEQYF	TGTGCCAGCAGTTACTCGAACCCGGGAGCCGAGCAGTACTTC	NA	TRBV6-6	TRBJ2-7	NA
CASSYGAGRQPQHF	TGTGCCAGCAGTTACGGAGCAGGGAGGCAGCCCCAGCATTTT	NA	TRBV6-2/TRBV6-3	TRBJ1-5	NA
CASSSGGPSNQPQHF	TGTGCCAGCAGCTCCGGGGGGCCCAGCAATCAGCCCCAGCATTTT	few	TRBV7-9	TRBJ1-5	NA
CASSMLVNYGYTF	TGTGCCAGTAGTATGTTGGTAAACTATGGCTACACCTTC	NA	TRBV19	TRBJ1-2	NA
CASSGGAYGYEQYF	TGTGCCAGCAGCGGCGGGGCCTATGGCTACGAGCAGTACTTC	NA	TRBV9	TRBJ2-7	NA
CASSQDSGSTEAFF	TGCGCCAGCAGCCAAGATTCCGGGAGCACTGAAGCTTTCTTT	NA	TRBV4-3	TRBJ1-1	NA
CASSRTVDSLGNEQYF	TGCGCCAGCAGTCGGACAGTCGACTCCCTAGGGAACGAGCAGTACTTC	NA	TRBV10-1	TRBJ2-7	NA
CASSVEGQSRNTIYF	TGTGCCAGCAGCGTGGAGGGACAGAGCCGAAACACCATATATTTT	NA	TRBV9	TRBJ1-3	TRBD1
CASSILNTEAFF	TGTGCCAGCAGTATTCTTAACACTGAAGCTTTCTTT	NA	TRBV28	TRBJ1-1	NA
CASGLVLTSGRGDTQYF	TGTGCTAGTGGTTTGGTACTGACTAGCGGGAGAGGAGATACGCAGTATTTT	NA	TRBV12-5	TRBJ2-3	TRBD2